This T cell receptor beta chain was sequenced in a study of blood T cell repertoires in COVID-19. Original methodology: Amplified reference gene primers provided the basis for estimating nucleated cell counts. Some clones are missing from TCRdb's copy, which holds only in-frame ones; the method was immunoSEQ multiplex PCR. The D gene and trimming were derived from the DNA, and the V and J assignments and clone size from that table. The sample has hundreds of thousands of clones, around 91% seen once. Germline CDR1 WSHSY, CDR2 SAAADI. This CDR3 is built from 14 residues. V lost 5 bases to trimming and J lost 4 bases; unmatched junction nucleotides: 4. The study recruited people aged about 18 to 90 years across 20 to 30 US areas. Participant-reported clinical history was the basis for cohort assignment.

The sequenced material came from PBMCs or T cells enriched from blood (not recorded which). This TCR was recovered from a man younger than 30 who had recovered from COVID-19. The J gene is TRBJ2-2, the V gene TRBV10-2; 7 positions match TRBD1. CDR3 DNA: TGCGCCAGCAGTCCTAGACAGGGCACCGGGGAGCTGTTTTTT. The encoded protein is CASSPRQGTGELFF.